This T cell receptor (beta chain) was retrieved from a study of T cells after yellow fever vaccination. About the research overall: SMART-Seq v4 Ultra Low Input prepared the low-cell-number fractions. Study results and caveats: Re-detected after boosting: most primary clones, 96% of CD4 and under 90% of CD8. Just a small share of clonotypes turned up in the CD4 compartment as well as the CD8 compartment. By day 5 rather than day 15, the secondary response had peaked, though it was weaker.

TCRdb re-analysed the 5' RACE reads in MiXCR, keeping a single row per CDR3 protein. The sample includes about 320,000 distinct CDR3 sequences, roughly 4.3% seen only once; the top ten take roughly a fifth. CDR3 size: 17 residues. Per the germline V gene, CDR1 is SGHVS and CDR2 is FNYEAQ. The ends lost 2 bases at V and 8 bases at J; junction bases unmatched: 14. There are many counts of this clonotype. Its specificity is not known. The source is a man aged 18 to 29 who received the YFV17D yellow fever vaccine. The sample consisted of PBMCs, taken 15 days after the yellow fever booster vaccination. The chain couples TRBV7-6 to TRBJ2-1; 8 bases are a match to TRBD2. The CDR3 is CASSLRAAGGITDEQFF. The DNA for the CDR3 is TGTGCCAGCAGCTTAAGGGCCGCGGGGGGCATAACGGATGAGCAGTTCTTC.